There are many counts of the clone carrying this T cell receptor beta chain. Noted time point: newly diagnosed GD, antithyroid drugs for less than 3 months. RNA isolated from PBMCs was used to make the TCR library. Combining iRepertoire HTBI primers with Arm-PCR of CDR3 regions, the authors built TCR beta libraries. A single record per CDR3 protein comes from TCRdb applying MiXCR to the multiplex PCR reads. The repertoire holds some 220,000 distinct CDR3 sequences, with around 20% as singletons. This entry belongs to a study of regulatory T cells in long-lasting Graves disease. Background on the study: Those Graves' patients who were newly diagnosed had been on antithyroid drugs under 3 months.

The same sample was also used in a study of T cells in Graves' hyperthyroidism and ophthalmopathy.

This sequence originates from a woman between 25 and 40 years old with Graves disease. The sequenced sample was peripheral blood mononuclear cells (PBMCs), obtained at new diagnosis, from a patient treated with antithyroid drugs.

The CDR3 region is CAISELDGAVTGNTIYF. In DNA, the CDR3 is TGTGCCATCAGTGAACTAGACGGGGCAGTGACTGGAAACACCATATATTTT. The J gene is TRBJ1-3, the V gene TRBV10-3, with D tentatively TRBD1 (5 bases). This CDR3 is 17 amino acids long. V was shortened by 3 bases and J by 2 bases, with 17 bases between the two germline ends. Germline V gives CDR1 ENHRY, CDR2 SYGVKD.